These T cell receptor beta chains were read from a single sample in a study of CD8+ T cells in alopecia areata. This table comes from immunoSEQ multiplex PCR, and its TCRdb copy is limited to in-frame clones, with some not included. The sample carries fewer than 200,000 clones, about three fifths recorded once. This sample comprised CD4+ T cells sorted from blood, obtained between weeks 55 and 65, from a patient treated with tofacitinib. All receptors derive from a human donor with alopecia areata. Both conserved end residues are part of each CDR3. The order of the fields is V gene, clone size, D gene, J gene, CDR3 length, CDR3 protein, CDR3 DNA. A D gene is named only where the DNA matches it firmly. Not every row has a clone size; where given, it reads once, few, many or a size class.

v_call: TRBV4-1
clone_size: .
d_call: .
j_call: TRBJ2-1
cdr3_length: 17
cdr3_aa: CASSQALGPPHFNEQFF
cdr3_nt: TGCGCCAGCAGCCAAGCGCTAGGACCCCCCCACTTCAATGAGCAGTTCTTC

v_call: TRBV5-1
clone_size: .
d_call: TRBD1
j_call: TRBJ1-1
cdr3_length: 14
cdr3_aa: CASSVQGGNTEAFF
cdr3_nt: TGCGCCAGCAGCGTTCAAGGGGGCAACACTGAAGCTTTCTTT

v_call: TRBV29-1
clone_size: .
d_call: TRBD1
j_call: TRBJ2-7
cdr3_length: 13
cdr3_aa: CSARTGTGYEQYF
cdr3_nt: TGCAGCGCCCGGACCGGGACAGGGTACGAGCAGTACTTC

v_call: TRBV6-5
clone_size: .
d_call: .
j_call: TRBJ1-2
cdr3_length: 14
cdr3_aa: CASSRKWADNGYTF
cdr3_nt: TGTGCCAGCAGTCGAAAGTGGGCAGATAATGGCTACACCTTC

v_call: TRBV29-1
clone_size: .
d_call: TRBD2
j_call: TRBJ2-1
cdr3_length: 14
cdr3_aa: CSVEEAGVYNEQFF
cdr3_nt: TGCAGCGTTGAGGAGGCGGGGGTATACAATGAGCAGTTCTTC

v_call: TRBV7-8
clone_size: few
d_call: TRBD2
j_call: TRBJ2-3
cdr3_length: 17
cdr3_aa: CASSSSGLAGVGDTQYF
cdr3_nt: TGTGCCAGCAGCTCCAGCGGACTAGCGGGGGTGGGAGATACGCAGTATTTT

v_call: TRBV2
clone_size: .
d_call: .
j_call: TRBJ2-1
cdr3_length: 15
cdr3_aa: CASRGPGPTYNEQFF
cdr3_nt: TGTGCCAGCAGGGGCCCCGGACCTACCTACAATGAGCAGTTCTTC

v_call: TRBV7-2
clone_size: .
d_call: .
j_call: TRBJ2-7
cdr3_length: 16
cdr3_aa: CASSPRTGVGTYEQYF
cdr3_nt: TGTGCCAGCAGTCCAAGGACGGGGGTGGGAACCTACGAGCAGTACTTC

v_call: TRBV10-3
clone_size: .
d_call: TRBD1
j_call: TRBJ1-5
cdr3_length: 13
cdr3_aa: CAIRGQSNQPQHF
cdr3_nt: TGTGCCATCAGGGGACAGAGCAATCAGCCCCAGCATTTT

v_call: TRBV18
clone_size: .
d_call: .
j_call: TRBJ2-2
cdr3_length: 14
cdr3_aa: CASSPPSLTGELFF
cdr3_nt: TGTGCCAGCTCACCCCCTTCCCTGACCGGGGAGCTGTTTTTT

v_call: TRBV14
clone_size: .
d_call: .
j_call: TRBJ1-1
cdr3_length: 16
cdr3_aa: CASSQGQGRGWTEAFF
cdr3_nt: TGTGCCAGCAGCCAAGGGCAGGGTAGGGGTTGGACTGAAGCTTTCTTT

v_call: TRBV4-1
clone_size: once
d_call: .
j_call: TRBJ1-2
cdr3_length: 16
cdr3_aa: CASSQWTRTGIYGYTF
cdr3_nt: TGCGCCAGCAGCCAATGGACCCGAACAGGGATCTATGGCTACACCTTC

v_call: TRBV5-1
clone_size: .
d_call: TRBD2
j_call: TRBJ2-7
cdr3_length: 15
cdr3_aa: CASSVGTSGAYEQYF
cdr3_nt: TGCGCCAGCAGCGTGGGGACTAGCGGAGCCTACGAGCAGTACTTC

v_call: TRBV29-1
clone_size: .
d_call: .
j_call: TRBJ1-2
cdr3_length: 12
cdr3_aa: CSVERGANGYTF
cdr3_nt: TGCAGCGTTGAACGGGGGGCCAATGGCTACACCTTC

v_call: TRBV11-2
clone_size: .
d_call: .
j_call: TRBJ2-7
cdr3_length: 15
cdr3_aa: CASSLQRQTIYEQYF
cdr3_nt: TGTGCCAGCAGCTTACAGAGGCAGACCATCTACGAGCAGTACTTC

v_call: TRBV30
clone_size: .
d_call: .
j_call: TRBJ2-7
cdr3_length: 13
cdr3_aa: CAWVTQGPYEQYF
cdr3_nt: TGTGCCTGGGTAACACAGGGTCCCTACGAGCAGTACTTC

v_call: TRBV7-6
clone_size: .
d_call: TRBD1
j_call: TRBJ1-2
cdr3_length: 13
cdr3_aa: CASSQGQGRGYTF
cdr3_nt: TGTGCCAGCAGCCAGGGACAGGGTCGTGGCTACACCTTC

v_call: TRBV10-3
clone_size: .
d_call: .
j_call: TRBJ1-5
cdr3_length: 15
cdr3_aa: CAISRDKYSNQPQHF
cdr3_nt: TGTGCCATCAGTAGGGACAAGTATAGCAATCAGCCCCAGCATTTT

v_call: TRBV11-2
clone_size: few
d_call: .
j_call: TRBJ2-6
cdr3_length: 19
cdr3_aa: CASSLRSIRGSSGANVLTF
cdr3_nt: TGTGCCAGCAGCTTACGGAGTATTCGGGGGAGCTCTGGGGCCAACGTCCTGACTTTC

v_call: TRBV27
clone_size: .
d_call: .
j_call: TRBJ1-6
cdr3_length: 14
cdr3_aa: CASSSPGPGSPLHF
cdr3_nt: TGTGCCAGCAGTTCGCCCGGCCCCGGCTCACCCCTCCACTTT

v_call: TRBV29-1
clone_size: .
d_call: .
j_call: TRBJ2-3
cdr3_length: 12
cdr3_aa: CSAAGAADTQYF
cdr3_nt: TGCAGCGCTGCGGGGGCGGCAGATACGCAGTATTTT

v_call: TRBV25-1
clone_size: .
d_call: .
j_call: TRBJ1-1
cdr3_length: 13
cdr3_aa: CASKTPENTEAFF
cdr3_nt: TGTGCCAGCAAAACCCCCGAGAACACTGAAGCTTTCTTT

v_call: TRBV15
clone_size: .
d_call: .
j_call: TRBJ2-1
cdr3_length: 12
cdr3_aa: CATSSVGNEQFF
cdr3_nt: TGTGCCACCAGCAGTGTCGGAAATGAGCAGTTCTTC

v_call: TRBV6-1
clone_size: .
d_call: TRBD1
j_call: TRBJ2-7
cdr3_length: 13
cdr3_aa: CASSAGTAYEQYF
cdr3_nt: TGTGCCAGCAGTGCCGGGACAGCCTACGAGCAGTACTTC

v_call: TRBV5-1
clone_size: .
d_call: TRBD2
j_call: TRBJ2-5
cdr3_length: 16
cdr3_aa: CASSTGTSGSQETQYF
cdr3_nt: TGCGCCAGCAGCACGGGGACTAGCGGGAGCCAAGAGACCCAGTACTTC

v_call: TRBV2
clone_size: .
d_call: .
j_call: TRBJ1-2
cdr3_length: 9
cdr3_aa: CARTAGYTF
cdr3_nt: TGTGCCAGGACAGCCGGCTACACCTTC

v_call: TRBV7-8
clone_size: .
d_call: .
j_call: TRBJ2-7
cdr3_length: 14
cdr3_aa: CASSLYVGSDEQYF
cdr3_nt: TGTGCCAGCAGCTTATACGTAGGGTCCGACGAGCAGTACTTC

v_call: TRBV6-5
clone_size: .
d_call: .
j_call: TRBJ1-5
cdr3_length: 13
cdr3_aa: CASSYGTNQPQHF
cdr3_nt: TGTGCCAGCAGTTACGGGACCAATCAGCCCCAGCATTTT

v_call: TRBV9
clone_size: .
d_call: TRBD1
j_call: TRBJ2-1
cdr3_length: 16
cdr3_aa: CASSSAWDRTYNEQFF
cdr3_nt: TGTGCCAGCAGCTCAGCGTGGGACAGGACATACAATGAGCAGTTCTTC

v_call: TRBV7-8
clone_size: .
d_call: .
j_call: TRBJ1-5
cdr3_length: 15
cdr3_aa: CASSYLTGSNQPQHF
cdr3_nt: TGTGCCAGCAGCTACCTGACAGGAAGCAATCAGCCCCAGCATTTT

v_call: TRBV29-1
clone_size: .
d_call: .
j_call: TRBJ2-7
cdr3_length: 13
cdr3_aa: CSVRTVLSYEQYF
cdr3_nt: TGCAGCGTTCGGACAGTGCTCTCCTACGAGCAGTACTTC

v_call: TRBV29-1
clone_size: .
d_call: .
j_call: TRBJ1-1
cdr3_length: 13
cdr3_aa: CSVDAPKGTEAFF
cdr3_nt: TGCAGCGTTGATGCTCCAAAGGGCACTGAAGCTTTCTTT

v_call: TRBV9
clone_size: few
d_call: TRBD2
j_call: TRBJ2-1
cdr3_length: 16
cdr3_aa: CASTPAWRGSYNEQFF
cdr3_nt: TGTGCCAGCACCCCAGCTTGGCGGGGGTCCTACAATGAGCAGTTCTTC

v_call: TRBV2
clone_size: .
d_call: .
j_call: TRBJ1-5
cdr3_length: 15
cdr3_aa: CASRPFGPSNQPQHF
cdr3_nt: TGTGCCAGCAGGCCTTTTGGGCCGAGCAATCAGCCCCAGCATTTT

v_call: TRBV29-1
clone_size: few
d_call: .
j_call: TRBJ2-7
cdr3_length: 12
cdr3_aa: CSVESGSYEQYF
cdr3_nt: TGCAGCGTTGAATCCGGATCCTACGAGCAGTACTTC

v_call: TRBV29-1
clone_size: .
d_call: TRBD2
j_call: TRBJ2-5
cdr3_length: 14
cdr3_aa: CSVRLAGGQETQYF
cdr3_nt: TGCAGCGTCCGACTAGCGGGGGGGCAAGAGACCCAGTACTTC

v_call: TRBV6-5
clone_size: .
d_call: .
j_call: TRBJ1-6
cdr3_length: 11
cdr3_aa: CASTARGPLHF
cdr3_nt: TGTGCCAGCACAGCTCGAGGGCCCCTCCACTTT

v_call: TRBV30
clone_size: .
d_call: .
j_call: TRBJ1-1
cdr3_length: 11
cdr3_aa: CAWGYTNEAFF
cdr3_nt: TGTGCCTGGGGCTACACGAATGAAGCTTTCTTT

v_call: TRBV5-1
clone_size: few
d_call: .
j_call: TRBJ1-2
cdr3_length: 13
cdr3_aa: CASSLPGSYGYTF
cdr3_nt: TGCGCCAGCAGCTTGCCAGGGTCCTATGGCTACACCTTC

v_call: TRBV6-5
clone_size: .
d_call: TRBD1
j_call: TRBJ2-7
cdr3_length: 15
cdr3_aa: CATTEGGRSSYEQYF
cdr3_nt: TGTGCCACCACGGAAGGGGGCCGAAGCTCCTACGAGCAGTACTTC

v_call: TRBV29-1
clone_size: .
d_call: .
j_call: TRBJ2-4
cdr3_length: 14
cdr3_aa: CSVERLLAKNIQYF
cdr3_nt: TGCAGCGTTGAGCGATTACTAGCCAAAAACATTCAGTACTTC

v_call: TRBV19
clone_size: .
d_call: .
j_call: TRBJ1-5
cdr3_length: 13
cdr3_aa: CASNHIPVGPQHF
cdr3_nt: TGTGCCAGTAACCATATCCCCGTCGGGCCCCAGCATTTT

v_call: TRBV15
clone_size: .
d_call: .
j_call: TRBJ1-4
cdr3_length: 14
cdr3_aa: CATSRTATNEKLFF
cdr3_nt: TGTGCCACCAGCAGGACAGCAACTAATGAAAAACTGTTTTTT

v_call: TRBV15
clone_size: .
d_call: .
j_call: TRBJ2-3
cdr3_length: 16
cdr3_aa: CATSSPWAGRTDTQYF
cdr3_nt: TGTGCCACCAGCAGCCCCTGGGCGGGGCGGACAGATACGCAGTATTTT

v_call: TRBV6-5
clone_size: few
d_call: .
j_call: TRBJ2-3
cdr3_length: 13
cdr3_aa: CASSYRDTDTQYF
cdr3_nt: TGTGCCAGCAGTTACAGGGACACAGATACGCAGTATTTT

v_call: TRBV27
clone_size: .
d_call: .
j_call: TRBJ2-2
cdr3_length: 13
cdr3_aa: CASSPEGAGELFF
cdr3_nt: TGTGCCAGCAGTCCGGAGGGGGCCGGGGAGCTGTTTTTT

v_call: TRBV19
clone_size: .
d_call: .
j_call: TRBJ1-4
cdr3_length: 15
cdr3_aa: CASSRRGRVDEKLFF
cdr3_nt: TGTGCCAGTAGTAGAAGAGGGCGGGTAGATGAAAAACTGTTTTTT

v_call: TRBV4-1
clone_size: .
d_call: .
j_call: TRBJ1-2
cdr3_length: 12
cdr3_aa: CASSQEWGGYTF
cdr3_nt: TGCGCCAGCAGCCAAGAGTGGGGGGGCTACACCTTC

v_call: TRBV6-5
clone_size: .
d_call: .
j_call: TRBJ2-7
cdr3_length: 14
cdr3_aa: CASSKGSMGYEQYF
cdr3_nt: TGTGCCAGCAGTAAAGGGTCAATGGGCTACGAGCAGTACTTC

v_call: TRBV19
clone_size: once
d_call: .
j_call: TRBJ1-1
cdr3_length: 14
cdr3_aa: CASSSGRRNTEAFF
cdr3_nt: TGTGCCAGTAGTAGCGGCAGGCGGAACACTGAAGCTTTCTTT